This T cell receptor beta chain derives from a study of blood T cell repertoires in COVID-19. Study details: Sites across the United States, Italy and Spain contributed samples from acute and convalescent COVID-19. Sources were T cells, B-cell-depleted T cells, or PBMCs; the material itself was cDNA or gDNA.

This CDR3 has 17 amino acids. The V gene lost 4 bases and the J gene lost 1 base, with 17 bases spanning the gap. Germline values: CDR1 SGHRS, CDR2 YFSETQ. Authors' data handling: Counts of nucleated cells, estimated from reference gene primer amplification, were obtained. Assay: immunoSEQ multiplex PCR; the TCRdb copy retains only in-frame clones and omits some. V and J calls and clone size are copied from that table; D and trimming were computed from the DNA. Counted here are 250,000 to 350,000 clones, 80% to 90% occurring once; the ten biggest clones make up more than 0.75%. The specimen sequenced was peripheral blood. The rearrangement uses TRBV5-1 and TRBJ2-2, with D tentatively TRBD1 (6 bases). The clonotype originates from a man younger than 45 with acute or convalescent COVID-19. In DNA form, the CDR3 reads TGCGCCAGCAGCCCAAGGGGCGACAGGAAGAACACCGGGGAGCTGTTTTTT. Its protein product is CASSPRGDRKNTGELFF.